The entry that follows covers one TCR beta chain sequence. This entry comes from a study of Ad26.COV2.S vaccination and SARS-CoV-2 variants. Profiling relied on immunoSEQ multiplex PCR, and the TCRdb table lists in-frame clones only, not all of them. The sample lists 300,000 to 500,000 clones, roughly nine tenths occurring once. Treatment here: some 20 received Ad26.COV2.S at low or high dose, single or two shots; about 5 received placebo; per-sample allocation not given. Day 63 after the first vaccine or placebo injection was the time point for sampling. Germline CDR1 is MNHEY and CDR2 is SMNVEV (reference sequence). The CDR3 loop spans 14 amino acids. The V and J ends lost 3 bases and 4 bases respectively, with 12 bases between them.

This chain uses TRBV27 with TRBJ1-1; D gene uncertain. The sequencing used peripheral blood, collected in a trial of Ad26.COV2.S vaccine versus placebo. This sequence originates from a person aged 18-60 years who received the Ad26.COV2.S COVID-19 vaccine or a placebo. The CDR3: CASSFRASSTEAFF. CDR3 DNA: TGTGCCAGCAGTTTTCGGGCATCGTCCACTGAAGCTTTCTTT.